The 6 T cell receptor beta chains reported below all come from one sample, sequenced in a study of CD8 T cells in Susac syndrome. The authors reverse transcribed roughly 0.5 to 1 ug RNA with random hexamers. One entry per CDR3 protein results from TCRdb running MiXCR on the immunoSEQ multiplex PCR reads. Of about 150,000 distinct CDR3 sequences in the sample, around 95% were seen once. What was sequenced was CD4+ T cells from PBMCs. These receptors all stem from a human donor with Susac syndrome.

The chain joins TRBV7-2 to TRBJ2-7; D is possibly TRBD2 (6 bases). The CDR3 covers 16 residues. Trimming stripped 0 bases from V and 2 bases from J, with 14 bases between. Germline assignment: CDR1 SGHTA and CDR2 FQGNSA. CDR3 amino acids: CASSLAHSGFTYEQYF. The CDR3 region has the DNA TGTGCCAGCAGCTTAGCGCACAGCGGGTTTACCTACGAGCAGTACTTC.

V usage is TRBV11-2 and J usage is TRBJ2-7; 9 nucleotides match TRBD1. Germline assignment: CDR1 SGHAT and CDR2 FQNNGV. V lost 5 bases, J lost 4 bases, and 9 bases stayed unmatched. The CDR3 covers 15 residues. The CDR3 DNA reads TGTGCCAGCAGCCACATAGGACAGGGGAATTACGAGCAGTACTTC. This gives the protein CASSHIGQGNYEQYF.

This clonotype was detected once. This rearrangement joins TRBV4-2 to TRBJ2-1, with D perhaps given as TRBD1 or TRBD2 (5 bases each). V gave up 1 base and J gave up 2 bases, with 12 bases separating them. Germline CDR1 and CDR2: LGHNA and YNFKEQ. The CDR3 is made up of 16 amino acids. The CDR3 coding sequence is TGTGCCAGCAGCCAAGGGGGGAACCCTACCTACAATGAGCAGTTCTTC. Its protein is CASSQGGNPTYNEQFF.

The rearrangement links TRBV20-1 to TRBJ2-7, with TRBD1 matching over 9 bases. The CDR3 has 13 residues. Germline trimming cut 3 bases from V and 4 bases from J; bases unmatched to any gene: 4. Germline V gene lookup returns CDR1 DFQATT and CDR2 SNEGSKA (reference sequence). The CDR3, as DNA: TGCAGTGCTAGGAGACAGGGGGGTTACGAGCAGTACTTC. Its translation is CSARRQGGYEQYF.

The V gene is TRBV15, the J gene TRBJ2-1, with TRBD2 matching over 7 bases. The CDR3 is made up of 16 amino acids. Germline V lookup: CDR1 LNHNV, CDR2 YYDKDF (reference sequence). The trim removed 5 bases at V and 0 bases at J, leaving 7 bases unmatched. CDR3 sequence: CATSHQSGNSYNEQFF. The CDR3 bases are TGTGCCACCAGCCATCAAAGCGGGAACTCCTACAATGAGCAGTTCTTC.

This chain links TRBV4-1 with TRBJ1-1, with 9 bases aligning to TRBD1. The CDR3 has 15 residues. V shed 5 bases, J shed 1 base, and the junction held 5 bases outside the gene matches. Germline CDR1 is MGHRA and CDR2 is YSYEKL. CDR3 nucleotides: TGCGCCAGCAGCTTTCGGACAGGGGAGAACACTGAAGCTTTCTTT. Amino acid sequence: CASSFRTGENTEAFF.